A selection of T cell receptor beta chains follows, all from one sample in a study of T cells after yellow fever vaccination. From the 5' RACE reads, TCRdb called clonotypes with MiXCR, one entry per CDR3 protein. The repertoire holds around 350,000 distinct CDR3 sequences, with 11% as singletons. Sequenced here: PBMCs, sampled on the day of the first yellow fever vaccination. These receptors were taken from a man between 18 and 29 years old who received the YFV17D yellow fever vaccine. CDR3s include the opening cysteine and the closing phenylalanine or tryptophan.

CDR3aa: CASRPRGAKETQYF
v_gene: TRBV28
j_gene: TRBJ2-5

CDR3aa: CSAGRASYGYTF
v_gene: TRBV20-1
j_gene: TRBJ1-2

CDR3aa: CASRGLAGGVQYF
v_gene: TRBV12-3/TRBV12-4
j_gene: TRBJ2-7

CDR3aa: CASSVTGVSSIQYF
v_gene: TRBV7-9
j_gene: TRBJ2-4

CDR3aa: CASSGPPAYYGYTF
v_gene: TRBV5-8
j_gene: TRBJ1-2

CDR3aa: CASSSSTFTYTF
v_gene: TRBV6-5
j_gene: TRBJ1-2

CDR3aa: CSATPAVIQNMFYNEQFF
v_gene: TRBV20-1
j_gene: TRBJ2-1

CDR3aa: CASSYRSTGSYGYTF
v_gene: TRBV6-5
j_gene: TRBJ1-2

CDR3aa: CASRKDRGSYNEQFF
v_gene: TRBV2
j_gene: TRBJ2-1

CDR3aa: CASSVGWESNEQFF
v_gene: TRBV9
j_gene: TRBJ2-1

CDR3aa: CASSSSPRVSTEAFF
v_gene: TRBV7-2
j_gene: TRBJ1-1

CDR3aa: CASSGGGSRTDTQYF
v_gene: TRBV6-4
j_gene: TRBJ2-3

CDR3aa: CASARATQYF
v_gene: TRBV2
j_gene: TRBJ2-3

CDR3aa: CASSLGAGSSYNSPLHF
v_gene: TRBV7-3
j_gene: TRBJ1-6

CDR3aa: CASSPVWSGGFATQETQYF
v_gene: TRBV18
j_gene: TRBJ2-5

CDR3aa: CAIWTGLGYTF
v_gene: TRBV24-1
j_gene: TRBJ1-2

CDR3aa: CASSNRGPVNTEAFF
v_gene: TRBV13
j_gene: TRBJ1-1

CDR3aa: CASSFSARTDTQYF
v_gene: TRBV7-9
j_gene: TRBJ2-3

CDR3aa: CASGLGLAGPQETQYF
v_gene: TRBV12-5
j_gene: TRBJ2-5

CDR3aa: CASSGRVWRELFF
v_gene: TRBV28
j_gene: TRBJ2-2

CDR3aa: CASSYPLDRGARGGYTF
v_gene: TRBV6-5
j_gene: TRBJ1-2

CDR3aa: CAISDRGHDSGNTIYF
v_gene: TRBV10-3
j_gene: TRBJ1-3

CDR3aa: CSVEETEGLYDEQFF
v_gene: TRBV29-1
j_gene: TRBJ2-1

CDR3aa: CASSSPNSGNTIYF
v_gene: TRBV7-9
j_gene: TRBJ1-3

CDR3aa: CASSKISGQGSVAFF
v_gene: TRBV19
j_gene: TRBJ1-1

CDR3aa: CASKGTGGSPLHF
v_gene: TRBV2
j_gene: TRBJ1-6

CDR3aa: CASSYGTSYNEQFF
v_gene: TRBV7-2
j_gene: TRBJ2-1

CDR3aa: CASTAGATLEETQYF
v_gene: TRBV12-3/TRBV12-4
j_gene: TRBJ2-5

CDR3aa: CASSDERGDQPQHF
v_gene: TRBV25-1
j_gene: TRBJ1-5

CDR3aa: CASGARPTTNEKLFF
v_gene: TRBV12-3/TRBV12-4
j_gene: TRBJ1-4

CDR3aa: CSASGTRKVLEQYF
v_gene: TRBV20-1
j_gene: TRBJ2-7

CDR3aa: CASSQGHRTANYGYTF
v_gene: TRBV4-1
j_gene: TRBJ1-2

CDR3aa: CASSAYRLSTNEKLFF
v_gene: TRBV5-6
j_gene: TRBJ1-4

CDR3aa: CASSLTASGESSPLHF
v_gene: TRBV5-1
j_gene: TRBJ1-6

CDR3aa: CASSLEGRALDTQYF
v_gene: TRBV7-2
j_gene: TRBJ2-3

CDR3aa: CSVVPHQETQYF
v_gene: TRBV29-1
j_gene: TRBJ2-5

CDR3aa: CASSYTSAGKNTEAFF
v_gene: TRBV6-5
j_gene: TRBJ1-1

CDR3aa: CASSPLGGPHEQFF
v_gene: TRBV7-3
j_gene: TRBJ2-1

CDR3aa: CASSVAAGSTQETQYF
v_gene: TRBV9
j_gene: TRBJ2-5